This T cell receptor (beta chain) comes out of a study of blood T cell repertoires in COVID-19. Germline lookup yields CDR1 SGHRS and CDR2 YFSETQ. V lost 4 bases and J 0 bases, leaving 8 bases between the germline ends. The length of the CDR3 is 14 residues. The method was immunoSEQ multiplex PCR; TCRdb's version includes in-frame clones alone and lacks a portion of them. This sample has some 29,000 clones, with roughly 76% found just once. The sequencing sample was made of peripheral blood. This chain links TRBV5-1 with TRBJ1-3, with D possibly matching TRBD1 (5 bases). The clonotype comes from a man in his 70s with acute or convalescent COVID-19. CDR3 DNA: TGCGCCAGCAGCACGACAGTCTCTGGAAACACCATATATTTT. This gives the protein CASSTTVSGNTIYF.